The rows below give T cell receptor beta chains drawn from one sample of a study of pediatric ulcerative colitis. Libraries were prepared by immunoSEQ multiplex PCR; TCRdb keeps only in-frame clonotypes and omits some of them. The data show about 25,000 clones, with about 67% seen just once and over 6% held by the top ten. The sequencing input was gut tissue. All receptors come from a boy aged 5-17 years with severe ulcerative colitis. The CDR3 runs from the conserved cysteine through the conserved F or W. The order of the fields is V gene, J gene, clone size, D gene, CDR3 length, CDR3 protein, CDR3 DNA. D genes are given only for firm matches. The size of a clone is reported for some rows only, either as once, few or many, or as a class for expanded clones.

v_call: TRBV25-1; j_call: TRBJ1-1; clone_size: NA; d_call: NA; cdr3_length: 16; cdr3_aa: CASSEEGIPVNPEAFF; cdr3_nt: TGTGCCAGCAGTGAGGAGGGGATCCCCGTGAATCCCGAAGCTTTCTTT
v_call: TRBV7-2; j_call: TRBJ2-2; clone_size: NA; d_call: NA; cdr3_length: 13; cdr3_aa: CASSSGVTGELFF; cdr3_nt: TGTGCCAGCAGCTCAGGGGTCACCGGGGAGCTGTTTTTT
v_call: TRBV5-1; j_call: TRBJ2-1; clone_size: NA; d_call: TRBD2; cdr3_length: 16; cdr3_aa: CASSLAGGSRYNEQFF; cdr3_nt: TGCGCCAGCAGCTTGGCGGGCGGGAGTCGCTACAATGAGCAGTTCTTC
v_call: TRBV30; j_call: TRBJ2-7; clone_size: NA; d_call: NA; cdr3_length: 15; cdr3_aa: CAWSVVGPGIYEQYF; cdr3_nt: TGTGCCTGGAGTGTAGTGGGACCAGGGATCTACGAGCAGTACTTC
v_call: TRBV19; j_call: TRBJ2-6; clone_size: NA; d_call: TRBD2; cdr3_length: 15; cdr3_aa: CASNAGGSGANVLTF; cdr3_nt: TGTGCCAGTAATGCGGGGGGCTCTGGGGCCAACGTCCTGACTTTC
v_call: TRBV6-6; j_call: TRBJ1-1; clone_size: NA; d_call: NA; cdr3_length: 14; cdr3_aa: CASSTRTVNTEAFF; cdr3_nt: TGTGCCAGCAGTACCCGGACGGTGAACACTGAAGCTTTCTTT
v_call: TRBV4-3; j_call: TRBJ2-7; clone_size: NA; d_call: NA; cdr3_length: 16; cdr3_aa: CASSQERPANSYEQYF; cdr3_nt: TGCGCCAGCAGCCAAGAGAGGCCCGCAAACTCCTACGAGCAGTACTTC
v_call: TRBV14; j_call: TRBJ1-2; clone_size: NA; d_call: NA; cdr3_length: 14; cdr3_aa: CASSRDLRGIGYTF; cdr3_nt: TGTGCCAGCAGCCGAGACCTGAGAGGAATTGGCTACACCTTC
v_call: TRBV6-6; j_call: TRBJ1-2; clone_size: NA; d_call: NA; cdr3_length: 11; cdr3_aa: CASDDGVHYTF; cdr3_nt: TGTGCCAGCGACGACGGGGTCCACTACACCTTC
v_call: TRBV7-2; j_call: TRBJ2-3; clone_size: NA; d_call: TRBD2; cdr3_length: 16; cdr3_aa: CASSLSGGRPTDTQYF; cdr3_nt: TGTGCCAGCAGCTTAAGCGGGGGAAGGCCCACAGATACGCAGTATTTT
v_call: TRBV10-3; j_call: TRBJ2-7; clone_size: NA; d_call: NA; cdr3_length: 13; cdr3_aa: CASSYNSFYEQYF; cdr3_nt: TGTGCCAGCAGTTACAACAGCTTCTACGAGCAGTACTTC
v_call: TRBV27; j_call: TRBJ2-7; clone_size: NA; d_call: TRBD2; cdr3_length: 16; cdr3_aa: CASSSNGLAANYEQYF; cdr3_nt: TGTGCCAGCAGTTCAAACGGACTAGCGGCGAACTACGAGCAGTACTTC
v_call: TRBV11-2; j_call: TRBJ2-7; clone_size: NA; d_call: TRBD2; cdr3_length: 17; cdr3_aa: CASSRDGGGTTSYEQYF; cdr3_nt: TGTGCCAGCAGCCGAGATGGGGGAGGGACTACTTCCTACGAGCAGTACTTC
v_call: TRBV2; j_call: TRBJ2-7; clone_size: NA; d_call: NA; cdr3_length: 15; cdr3_aa: CASSGRPGRSYEQYF; cdr3_nt: TGTGCCAGCAGTGGCCGTCCGGGACGCAGCTACGAGCAGTACTTC
v_call: TRBV10-2; j_call: TRBJ2-5; clone_size: NA; d_call: NA; cdr3_length: 15; cdr3_aa: CASSESGGLGETQYF; cdr3_nt: TGCGCCAGCAGTGAGTCCGGGGGCTTAGGGGAGACCCAGTACTTC
v_call: TRBV2; j_call: TRBJ2-1; clone_size: NA; d_call: NA; cdr3_length: 13; cdr3_aa: CASSTPLTGEQFF; cdr3_nt: TGTGCCAGCTCTACCCCGCTGACGGGTGAGCAGTTCTTC
v_call: TRBV11-2; j_call: TRBJ2-3; clone_size: few; d_call: TRBD2; cdr3_length: 16; cdr3_aa: CASSLGLAGITDTQYF; cdr3_nt: TGTGCCAGCAGCTTAGGGCTAGCGGGAATCACAGATACGCAGTATTTT
v_call: TRBV5-1; j_call: TRBJ2-5; clone_size: NA; d_call: TRBD1; cdr3_length: 15; cdr3_aa: CASSLAGQGGETQYF; cdr3_nt: TGCGCCAGCAGCTTGGCGGGACAGGGGGGAGAGACCCAGTACTTC
v_call: TRBV6-4; j_call: TRBJ2-6; clone_size: few; d_call: NA; cdr3_length: 15; cdr3_aa: CASSDDNSGANVLTF; cdr3_nt: TGTGCCAGCAGTGACGACAACTCTGGGGCCAACGTCCTGACTTTC
v_call: TRBV4-2; j_call: TRBJ2-3; clone_size: NA; d_call: TRBD1; cdr3_length: 16; cdr3_aa: CASSPVRDRATDTQYF; cdr3_nt: TGTGCCAGCAGCCCGGTGAGGGACAGGGCCACAGATACGCAGTATTTT
v_call: TRBV6-1; j_call: TRBJ2-1; clone_size: NA; d_call: NA; cdr3_length: 11; cdr3_aa: CASSAYNEQFF; cdr3_nt: TGTGCCAGCAGTGCCTACAATGAGCAGTTCTTC
v_call: TRBV6-5; j_call: TRBJ1-2; clone_size: medium-sized; d_call: NA; cdr3_length: 15; cdr3_aa: CASSYYQGTYYGYTF; cdr3_nt: TGTGCCAGCAGTTACTATCAGGGAACTTACTATGGCTACACCTTC
v_call: TRBV29-1; j_call: TRBJ2-5; clone_size: NA; d_call: TRBD1; cdr3_length: 16; cdr3_aa: CSVELRDRGIQETQYF; cdr3_nt: TGCAGCGTTGAACTCCGGGACAGGGGGATCCAAGAGACCCAGTACTTC
v_call: TRBV6-1; j_call: TRBJ2-7; clone_size: NA; d_call: TRBD2; cdr3_length: 15; cdr3_aa: CASSPLAATPYEQYF; cdr3_nt: TGTGCCAGCAGTCCCCTAGCGGCGACCCCCTACGAGCAGTACTTC
v_call: TRBV7-3; j_call: TRBJ2-1; clone_size: NA; d_call: TRBD2; cdr3_length: 14; cdr3_aa: CASSPGLASNEQFF; cdr3_nt: TGTGCCAGCAGCCCCGGACTAGCCAGCAATGAGCAGTTCTTC
v_call: TRBV6-5; j_call: TRBJ1-5; clone_size: NA; d_call: NA; cdr3_length: 14; cdr3_aa: CASSYSKGYQPQHF; cdr3_nt: TGTGCCAGCAGTTACTCGAAGGGTTATCAGCCCCAGCATTTT
v_call: TRBV6-5; j_call: TRBJ1-2; clone_size: few; d_call: TRBD1; cdr3_length: 13; cdr3_aa: CASSPGTGKGYTF; cdr3_nt: TGTGCCAGCAGTCCCGGGACAGGAAAGGGCTACACCTTC
v_call: TRBV5-1; j_call: TRBJ1-2; clone_size: few; d_call: NA; cdr3_length: 16; cdr3_aa: CASSFRTDGTVYGYTF; cdr3_nt: TGCGCCAGCAGCTTCAGAACCGACGGGACGGTTTATGGCTACACCTTC
v_call: TRBV10-3; j_call: TRBJ2-7; clone_size: NA; d_call: NA; cdr3_length: 11; cdr3_aa: CATGPEYEQYF; cdr3_nt: TGTGCCACGGGACCAGAATACGAGCAGTACTTC
v_call: TRBV19; j_call: TRBJ1-5; clone_size: once; d_call: NA; cdr3_length: 13; cdr3_aa: CASSNRGNQPQHF; cdr3_nt: TGTGCCAGTAGTAACAGGGGCAATCAGCCCCAGCATTTT
v_call: TRBV5-1; j_call: TRBJ2-5; clone_size: NA; d_call: TRBD2; cdr3_length: 16; cdr3_aa: CASTSGDSGRKETQYF; cdr3_nt: TGCGCCAGCACCTCGGGTGATAGCGGGAGGAAAGAGACCCAGTACTTC
v_call: TRBV19; j_call: TRBJ1-5; clone_size: medium-sized; d_call: NA; cdr3_length: 13; cdr3_aa: CASDSSQAQPQHF; cdr3_nt: TGTGCCAGTGACAGCTCACAGGCTCAGCCCCAGCATTTT